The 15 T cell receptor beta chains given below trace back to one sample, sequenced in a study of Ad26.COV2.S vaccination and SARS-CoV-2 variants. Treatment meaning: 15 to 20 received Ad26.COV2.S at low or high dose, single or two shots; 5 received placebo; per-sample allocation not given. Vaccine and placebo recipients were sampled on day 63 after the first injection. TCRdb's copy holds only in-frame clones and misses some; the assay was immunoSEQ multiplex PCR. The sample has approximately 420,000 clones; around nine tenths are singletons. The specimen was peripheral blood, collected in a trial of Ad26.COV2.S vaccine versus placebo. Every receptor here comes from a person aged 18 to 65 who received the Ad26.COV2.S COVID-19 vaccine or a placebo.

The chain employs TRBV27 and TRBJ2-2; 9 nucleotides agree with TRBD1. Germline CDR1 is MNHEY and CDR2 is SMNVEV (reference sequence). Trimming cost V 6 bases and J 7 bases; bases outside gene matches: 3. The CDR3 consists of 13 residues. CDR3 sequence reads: CASSRQGGGELFF. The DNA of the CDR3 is TGTGCCAGCAGCCGACAGGGGGGCGGGGAGCTGTTTTTT.

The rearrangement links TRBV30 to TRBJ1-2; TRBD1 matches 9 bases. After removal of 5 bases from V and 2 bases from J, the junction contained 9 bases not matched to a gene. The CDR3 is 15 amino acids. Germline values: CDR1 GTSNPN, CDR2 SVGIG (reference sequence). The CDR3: CAWAQDRGINYGYTF. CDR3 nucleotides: TGTGCCTGGGCACAGGACAGGGGCATCAACTATGGCTACACCTTC. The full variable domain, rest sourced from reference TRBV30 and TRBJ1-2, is SQTIHQWPATLVQPVGSPLSLECTVEGTSNPNLYWYRQAAGRGLQLLFYSVGIGQISSEVPQNLSASRPQDRQFILSSKKLLLSDSGFYLCAWAQDRGINYGYTFGSGTRLTVV.

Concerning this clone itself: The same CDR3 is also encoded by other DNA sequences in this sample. CDR3 coding DNA: TGTGCCAGCTCACCTTCAGGGAACTATGGCTACACCTTC. Translation: CASSPSGNYGYTF. The rearrangement links TRBV18 to TRBJ1-2; tentatively, D is TRBD1 (5 bases). The CDR3 length is 13 residues. The V and J ends lost 3 bases and 2 bases respectively, with 7 bases between them. Per germline, CDR1 KGHSH and CDR2 LQKENI.

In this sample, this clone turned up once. The CDR3 DNA reads TGTGCCAGCTCAAGAGGACTAGCGGGGGTCTCCCGAGGTACCGGGGAGCTGTTTTTT. It specifies CASSRGLAGVSRGTGELFF. The chain recombines TRBV18 with TRBJ2-2; 13 bases align to TRBD2. The CDR3 loop spans 19 amino acids. The V segment lost 5 bases and the J segment 5 bases; nucleotides outside the gene matches: 14. Germline V gene data show CDR1 as KGHSH and CDR2 as LQKENI.

The CDR3 region is CASSVDGQVLVKEQYF. For the CDR3, the DNA is TGTGCCAGCAGCGTAGATGGACAGGTCCTAGTAAAGGAGCAGTACTTC. V and J are TRBV9 and TRBJ2-7, with 7 bases lining up with TRBD1. The V gene's germline CDR1 is SGDLS and CDR2 YYNGEE. The trim removed 0 bases at V and 7 bases at J, leaving 13 bases unmatched. This CDR3 comprises 16 residues.

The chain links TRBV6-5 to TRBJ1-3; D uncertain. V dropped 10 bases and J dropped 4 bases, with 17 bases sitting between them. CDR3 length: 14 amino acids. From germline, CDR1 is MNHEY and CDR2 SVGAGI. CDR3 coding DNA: TGTGCCACCTCGCAATCCCCGGACGGAAACACCATATATTTT. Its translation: CATSQSPDGNTIYF.

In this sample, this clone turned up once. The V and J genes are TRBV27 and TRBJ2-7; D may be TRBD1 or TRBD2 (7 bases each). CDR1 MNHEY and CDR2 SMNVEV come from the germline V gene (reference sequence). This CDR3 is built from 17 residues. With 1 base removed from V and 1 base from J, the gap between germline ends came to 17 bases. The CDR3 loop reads CASSLLGRDRKSYEQYF. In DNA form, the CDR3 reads TGTGCCAGCAGTTTATTGGGGAGGGACAGAAAATCCTACGAGCAGTACTTC.

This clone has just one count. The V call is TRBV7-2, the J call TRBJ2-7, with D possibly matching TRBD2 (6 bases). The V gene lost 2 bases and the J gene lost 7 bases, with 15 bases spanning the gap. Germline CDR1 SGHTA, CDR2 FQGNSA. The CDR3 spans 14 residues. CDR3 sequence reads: CASSLQDSAGEQYF. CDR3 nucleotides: TGTGCCAGCAGCTTACAGGATTCCGCGGGGGAGCAGTACTTC.

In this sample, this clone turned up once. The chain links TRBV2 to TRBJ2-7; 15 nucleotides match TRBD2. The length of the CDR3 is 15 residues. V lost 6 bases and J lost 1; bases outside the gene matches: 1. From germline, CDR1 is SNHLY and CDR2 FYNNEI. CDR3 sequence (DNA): TGTGCCAGCAGGGGACTAGCGGGGGGATCCTACGAGCAGTACTTC. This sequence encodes CASRGLAGGSYEQYF.

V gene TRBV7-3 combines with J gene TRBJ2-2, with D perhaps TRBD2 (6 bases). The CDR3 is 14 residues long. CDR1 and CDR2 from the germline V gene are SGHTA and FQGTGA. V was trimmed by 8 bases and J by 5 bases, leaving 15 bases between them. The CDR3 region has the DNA TGTGCCAGCGGTTCGGAGGGTCGGACCGGGGAGCTGTTTTTT. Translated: CASGSEGRTGELFF. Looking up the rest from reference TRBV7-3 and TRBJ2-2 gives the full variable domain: GAGVSQTPSNKVTEKGKYVELRCDPISGHTALYWYRQSLGQGPEFLIYFQGTGAADDSGLPNDRFFAVRPEGSVSTLKIQRTERGDSAVYLCASGSEGRTGELFFGEGSRLTVL.

CDR3 protein: CASSTRDRNFYEQYF. In nucleotides, the CDR3 is TGTGCCAGCAGTACCCGGGACAGGAACTTCTACGAGCAGTACTTC. The rearrangement joins TRBV28 to TRBJ2-7; 8 bases are shared with TRBD1. CDR1 is MDHEN and CDR2 is SYDVKM in the germline V gene. The CDR3 spans 15 residues. V was pared by 5 bases and J by 3 bases, with 9 bases of the junction left unmatched.

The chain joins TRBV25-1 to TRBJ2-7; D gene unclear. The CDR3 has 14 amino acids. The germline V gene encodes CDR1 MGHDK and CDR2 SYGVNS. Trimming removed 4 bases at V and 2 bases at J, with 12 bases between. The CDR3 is CASSANYVPYEQYF. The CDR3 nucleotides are TGTGCCAGCAGTGCTAACTATGTACCCTACGAGCAGTACTTC.

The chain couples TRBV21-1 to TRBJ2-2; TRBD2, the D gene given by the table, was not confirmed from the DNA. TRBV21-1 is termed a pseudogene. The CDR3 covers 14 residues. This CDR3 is CASSPAGYTGELFF. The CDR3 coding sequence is TGTGCCAGCAGTCCTGCGGGATACACCGGGGAGCTGTTTTTT.

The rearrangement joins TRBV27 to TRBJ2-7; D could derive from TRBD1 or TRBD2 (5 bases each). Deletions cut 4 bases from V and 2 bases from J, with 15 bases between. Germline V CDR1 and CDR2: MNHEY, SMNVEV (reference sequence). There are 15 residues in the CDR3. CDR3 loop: CASSSRDRGAYEQYF. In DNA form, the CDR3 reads TGTGCCAGCAGTTCCCGGGACCGGGGAGCCTACGAGCAGTACTTC.

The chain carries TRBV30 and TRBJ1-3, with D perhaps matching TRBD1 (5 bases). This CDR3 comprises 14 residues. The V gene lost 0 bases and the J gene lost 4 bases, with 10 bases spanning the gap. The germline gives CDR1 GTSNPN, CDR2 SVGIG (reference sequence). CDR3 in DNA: TGTGCCTGGAGTGTTGGGGGGTACGGAAACACCATATATTTT. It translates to CAWSVGGYGNTIYF.